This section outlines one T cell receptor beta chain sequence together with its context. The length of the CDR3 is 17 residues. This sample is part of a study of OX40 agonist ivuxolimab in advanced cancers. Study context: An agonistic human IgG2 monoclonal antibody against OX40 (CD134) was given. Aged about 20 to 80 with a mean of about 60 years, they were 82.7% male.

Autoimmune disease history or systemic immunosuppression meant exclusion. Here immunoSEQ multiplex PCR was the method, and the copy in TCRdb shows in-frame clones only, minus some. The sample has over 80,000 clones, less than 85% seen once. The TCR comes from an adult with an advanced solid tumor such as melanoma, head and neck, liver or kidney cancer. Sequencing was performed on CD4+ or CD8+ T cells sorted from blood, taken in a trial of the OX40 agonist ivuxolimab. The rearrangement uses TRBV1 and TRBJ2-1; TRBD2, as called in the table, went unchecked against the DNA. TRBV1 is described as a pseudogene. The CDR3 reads CTSSRVDRGISYNEQFF. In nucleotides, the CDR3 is TGCACCAGCAGCCGAGTCGACCGGGGGATCTCCTACAATGAGCAGTTCTTC.